The sequence of this T cell receptor beta chain was determined in a study of T-cell reconstitution after alpha-beta-depleted transplantation in children (dated by TCRdb to about 2016). As for the study more broadly: Using TCR repertoire profiling, the study followed T-cell immune reconstitution in a quantitative way in children after TCRalphabeta/CD19-depleted allogeneic hematopoietic cell transplantation.

Libraries were prepared through PCR. For sequencing, an Illumina HiSeq 2500 was employed. TCR libraries were prepared with molecular barcoding, using unique molecular identifiers to normalize TCRbeta repertoire quantification. Using fastp at Q25 and MiXCR, TCRdb reprocessed the public reads and kept productive beta chains. Rows with one shared CDR3 protein collapse into an entry with the most common genes and DNA. In this sample the table shows about a million distinct CDR3 sequences, about 30% of which occur a single time. The leading ten clones occupy more than 25% of the sample. The V end loses 0 bases and the J end loses 2 bases, and a stretch of 12 bases separates them. Its CDR3 holds 15 amino acids, cysteine through phenylalanine. This entry keeps only the CDR3 DNA: 45 bases, framed from base 1. CDR1 and CDR2 were assigned from the germline V gene as SGHRS and YFSETQ. General findings and caveats noted by the study authors: The frequencies of hyperexpanded clones fell over the following months, and after one year, T-cell counts and TCRbeta diversity were mostly attributed to newly produced T cells. About two months after transplant, the apparently early recovery of alphabetaT-cell counts reportedly depended on just several hundred clones that had expanded rapidly and came from non-depleted graft cells. In some patients, high TCRbeta diversity at day 60 was attributed to recipient T cells and intrathymic progenitors that had survived conditioning.

This clonotype occurred a few times. The clone's antigen remains unknown. Nothing much larger sits one base from this clone, and base qualities are not available. Per the publication, the treatment or condition label means: allogeneic hematopoietic cell transplantation with graft depleted of TCRalphabeta T cells and CD19 B cells. The children who served as transplant recipients had been given grafts of TCRalphabeta/CD19-depleted allogeneic hematopoietic cells. The sample was PBMCs, mostly from graft donor cells, taken 360 days after TCRalphabeta/CD19-depleted stem cell transplant. The receptor's source is a boy younger than two who had a stem cell transplant for SCID, so the T cells may come from the graft donor. The chain was built from TRBV5-1 and TRBJ2-7, with a tentative D gene TRBD1 over 6 matching bases. The nucleotide sequence reads TGCGCCAGCAGCTTGGAGGGACAATCCACCTACGAGCAGTACTTC. Translated, this gives CASSLEGQSTYEQYF.